This TCR beta chain was profiled in a study of cytomegalovirus exposure and HLA in healthy donors. Overall study findings and caveats: Of the V segments, some could not be distinguished, including TRBV6-2 and TRBV6-3, and were excluded.

In this sample, this clone turned up a few times. As yet, its antigen is unknown. PCR involved 60 Vbeta and 13 Jbeta primers. The assay was immunoSEQ multiplex PCR, and TCRdb's table has in-frame clones only and misses some. The table includes about 140,000 clones, about 80% detected once. Trimming pared 2 bases from V and 4 bases from J, leaving 8 bases between. The CDR3 is 12 residues long. CDR1 and CDR2 (germline): GTSNPN, SVGIG (reference sequence). Material for sequencing was PBMCs. The chain is built from TRBV30 and TRBJ1-1; D call uncertain. The receptor was isolated from a man aged 40-55 years in good health and CMV-seronegative. CDR3 DNA: TGTGCCTGGAGTTTCCGGAGCACTGAAGCTTTCTTT. Protein: CAWSFRSTEAFF.